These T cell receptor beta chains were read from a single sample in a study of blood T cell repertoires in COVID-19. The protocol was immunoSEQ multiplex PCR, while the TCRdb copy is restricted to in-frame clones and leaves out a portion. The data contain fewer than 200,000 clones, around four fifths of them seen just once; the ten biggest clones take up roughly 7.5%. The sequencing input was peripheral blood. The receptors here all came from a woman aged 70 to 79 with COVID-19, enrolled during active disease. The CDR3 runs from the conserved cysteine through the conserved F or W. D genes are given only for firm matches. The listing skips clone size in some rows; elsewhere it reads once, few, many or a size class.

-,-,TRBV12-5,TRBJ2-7,TGTGCTAGTGGTTTGGTAGGACTTCCTCAGTACTTC,CASGLVGLPQYF
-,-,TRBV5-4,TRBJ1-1,TGTGCCAGCAGCTTGGGGCTACCAGGGCCTCCCGGGGCTTTCTTT,CASSLGLPGPPGAFF
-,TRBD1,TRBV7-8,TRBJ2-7,TGTGCCAGCAGCTTGGGACAGGCAGTCTACGAGCAGTACTTC,CASSLGQAVYEQYF
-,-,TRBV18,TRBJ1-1,TGTGCCAGCTCACCGTCGGGTTCCCCGAACACTGAAGCTTTCTTT,CASSPSGSPNTEAFF
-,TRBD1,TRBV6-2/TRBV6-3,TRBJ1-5,TGTGCCAGCAGTGATAGGACAGGAGGGGATCAGCCCCAGCATTTT,CASSDRTGGDQPQHF
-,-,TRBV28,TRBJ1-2,TGTGCCACTTGGAAGGGTACAGGGGGCTACACCTTC,CATWKGTGGYTF
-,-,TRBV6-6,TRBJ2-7,TGTGCCAGCAGTAACCCCCCGGGGGACTCCTACGAGCAGTACTTC,CASSNPPGDSYEQYF
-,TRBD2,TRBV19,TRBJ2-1,TGTGCCAGTAGTCTTTGGACTAGCGCTAACAATGAGCAGTTCTTC,CASSLWTSANNEQFF
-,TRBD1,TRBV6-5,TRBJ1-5,TGTGCCAGCAGTTTTGGACAGGGCTTTAGCAATCAGCCCCAGCATTTT,CASSFGQGFSNQPQHF
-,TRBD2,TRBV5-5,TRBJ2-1,TGTGCCAGCAGCTTGACTAGCGGGAGTGTCAATGAGCAGTTCTTC,CASSLTSGSVNEQFF
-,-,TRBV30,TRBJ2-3,TGTGCCTGGAGCCGACAGGCAGATACGCAGTATTTT,CAWSRQADTQYF
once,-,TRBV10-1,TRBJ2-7,TGCGCCAGCAGTGCAGGCAGGGCCTACGAGCAGTACTTC,CASSAGRAYEQYF
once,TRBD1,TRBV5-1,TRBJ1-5,TGCGCCAGCAGCCCAGGGACAGGCAATCAGCCCCAGCATTTT,CASSPGTGNQPQHF
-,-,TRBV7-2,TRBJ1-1,TGTGCCAGCAGCCATCAACAGGGTGCAAACACTGAAGCTTTCTTT,CASSHQQGANTEAFF
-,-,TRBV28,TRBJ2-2,TGTGCCGCAGCAGGCTTGAACACCGGGGAGCTGTTTTTT,CAAAGLNTGELFF
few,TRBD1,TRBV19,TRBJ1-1,TGTGCCAGTAGTACGCTCAGAGGGACAGGGGGCACTGAAGCTTTCTTT,CASSTLRGTGGTEAFF
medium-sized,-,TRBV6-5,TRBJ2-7,TGTGCCAGCGCTTTAGGGGGAACCTCCTACGAGCAGTACTTC,CASALGGTSYEQYF
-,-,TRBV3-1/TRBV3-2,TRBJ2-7,TGTGCCAGCAGCCCAACATCTGGTAGCGGCCTCTACGAGCAGTACTTC,CASSPTSGSGLYEQYF
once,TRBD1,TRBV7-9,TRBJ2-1,TGTGCCAGCAGCCCCGGACAGGGGACTTACAATGAGCAGTTCTTC,CASSPGQGTYNEQFF
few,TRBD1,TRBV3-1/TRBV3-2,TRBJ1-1,TGTGCCAGCAGCCATCGAGGGGGCGGGTCTGGGGCTGAAGCTTTCTTT,CASSHRGGGSGAEAFF
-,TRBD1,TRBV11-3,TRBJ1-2,TGTGCCAGCAGCTTACCCTTAGAGTCGGACAGGGGATTCTATGGCTACACCTTC,CASSLPLESDRGFYGYTF
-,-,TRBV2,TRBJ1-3,TGTGCCAGCAGTGAAGATGGGGGGACTAGCTCTGGAAACACCATATATTTT,CASSEDGGTSSGNTIYF
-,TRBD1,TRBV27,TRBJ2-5,TGTGCCAGCAAGAACAGGGGTTTGGGGCAAGAGACCCAGTACTTC,CASKNRGLGQETQYF
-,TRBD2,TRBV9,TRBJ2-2,TGTGCCAGCAGCGTAGGCCCCGCCGTAGCGGGAGCGGAGCTGTTTTTT,CASSVGPAVAGAELFF
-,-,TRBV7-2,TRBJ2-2,TGTGCCAGCAGCTCCAGGATGGGAGCCGGGGAGCTGTTTTTT,CASSSRMGAGELFF
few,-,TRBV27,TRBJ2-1,TGTGCCAGCAAAAGAGAGACAGGGAGGACTGAGCAGTTCTTC,CASKRETGRTEQFF
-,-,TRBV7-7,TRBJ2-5,TGTGCCAGCAGCTTAAGGGACAAAAAACCAGAGACCCAGTACTTC,CASSLRDKKPETQYF
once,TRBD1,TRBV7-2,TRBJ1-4,TGTGCCAGCAGCTTAGTACAGGGGTGGGATGAAAAACTGTTTTTT,CASSLVQGWDEKLFF
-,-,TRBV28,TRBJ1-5,TGTGCCAGCAGTTTATGGGAGGGCAATCAGCCCCAGCATTTT,CASSLWEGNQPQHF
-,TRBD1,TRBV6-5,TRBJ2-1,TGTGCCAGCAGTTTTCCGGGACAGGGGACTCAACGCGAGTTCTTC,CASSFPGQGTQREFF
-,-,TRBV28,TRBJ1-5,TGTGCCAGCAGTTCAGGGTATGTGAGCAATCAGCCCCAGCATTTT,CASSSGYVSNQPQHF
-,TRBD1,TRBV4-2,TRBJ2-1,TGTGCCAGCAGCCAAGGGGTGGCGACAGGGTACAATGAGCAGTTCTTC,CASSQGVATGYNEQFF
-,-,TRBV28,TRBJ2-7,TGTGCCAGCATTGACAGGCGTAGCTCCTACGAGCAGTACTTC,CASIDRRSSYEQYF
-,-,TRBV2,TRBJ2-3,TGTGCCAGCAGGGAGGGACGCGGGACGTATTTT,CASREGRGTYF
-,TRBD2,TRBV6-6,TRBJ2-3,TGTGCCAGCAGTTACCAACTAGCGGAGCAGGGAGATACGCAGTATTTT,CASSYQLAEQGDTQYF
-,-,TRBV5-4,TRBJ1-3,TGTGCCAGCAGCCCAGGGGATGCAGGTTTTGATGGAAACACCATATATTTT,CASSPGDAGFDGNTIYF
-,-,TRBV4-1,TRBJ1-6,TGCGCCAGCAGCCCCCCGGGACACACTAATTCACCCCTCCACTTT,CASSPPGHTNSPLHF
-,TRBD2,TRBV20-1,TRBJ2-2,TGCAGTGCTAGTAAAGCGGGAGGGCCCACCGGGGAGCTGTTTTTT,CSASKAGGPTGELFF
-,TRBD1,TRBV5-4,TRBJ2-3,TGTGCCAGCAGCGTTAAACAGGGGGCAGATACGCAGTATTTT,CASSVKQGADTQYF
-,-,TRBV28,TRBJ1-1,TGTGCCAGCAGCCCCCTGCGGGTAAACACTGAAGCTTTCTTT,CASSPLRVNTEAFF
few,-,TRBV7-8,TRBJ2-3,TGTGCCAGCAGCAAGCTGAGATCTGATACGCAGTATTTT,CASSKLRSDTQYF
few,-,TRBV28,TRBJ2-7,TGTGCCAGCAGTTTAATAAACGGGATTACCTACGAGCAGTACTTC,CASSLINGITYEQYF
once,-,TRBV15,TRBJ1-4,TGTGCCACCAGCAGACAGGGCCCATTCGAAAAACTGTTTTTT,CATSRQGPFEKLFF
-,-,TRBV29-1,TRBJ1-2,TGCAGCGTTGTATACCCAGTTGGCTACACCTTC,CSVVYPVGYTF
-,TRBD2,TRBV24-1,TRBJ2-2,TGTGCCACCAGTGACCGGGGGGGATCGAACACCGGGGAGCTGTTTTTT,CATSDRGGSNTGELFF
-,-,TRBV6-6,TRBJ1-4,TGTGCCAGCACCAAGCGGGGGACCGGGGGTGAAAAACTGTTTTTT,CASTKRGTGGEKLFF
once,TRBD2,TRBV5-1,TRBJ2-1,TGCGCCAGCAGCTTCGACTTAGGGACTAGGCCCTACAATGAGCAGTTCTTC,CASSFDLGTRPYNEQFF